The 6 T cell receptor beta chains below come from one sample, sequenced in a study of CD4 T cells in relation to SARS-CoV-2 and coronaviruses. Assay: immunoSEQ multiplex PCR; the TCRdb copy retains only in-frame clones and omits some. The data contain 20,000 or so clones, about 80% of them singletons. Unexposed donor CD4+ T cells date from 2011-2018, before the COVID-19 pandemic. The cells were cultured for about ten days before CD4+ T cells were isolated. No antigen is known for these receptors. Sequenced input: CD4+ T cells from PBMCs, cultured in vitro. The receptors derive from a human donor in good health.

V and J are TRBV27 and TRBJ2-7; 8 nucleotides agree with TRBD1. Trimming at V came to 5 bases and at J to 9 bases, leaving 15 bases not matched to a gene. The CDR3 extends over 15 amino acids. The germline CDR1 and CDR2 sequences are MNHEY and SMNVEV (reference sequence). CDR3: CASSGLRGRPQGQYF. The CDR3 nucleotides read TGTGCCAGCAGTGGACTCAGGGGGCGTCCCCAGGGGCAGTACTTC.

This chain joins TRBV7-2 and TRBJ2-3; D is uncertain. The ends were cut back, 6 bases at V and 5 bases at J, with 21 bases in the middle. Germline CDR1 reads SGHTA; CDR2 reads FQGNSA. The CDR3 contains 16 residues. The CDR3 nucleotides are TGTGCCAGCAGTTACCGGGCTGGCATAGTGGGAGATACGCAGTATTTT. Its protein is CASSYRAGIVGDTQYF. Complete variable domain (other parts from reference TRBV7-2 and TRBJ2-3): GAGVSQSPSNKVTEKGKDVELRCDPISGHTALYWYRQSLGQGLEFLIYFQGNSAPDKSGLPSDRFSAERTGGSVSTLTIQRTQQEDSAVYLCASSYRAGIVGDTQYFGPGTRLTVL.

This sequence joins TRBV5-5 and TRBJ2-1, with 8 bases aligning to TRBD1. Germline CDR1 SGHKS, CDR2 YYEKEE (reference sequence). This CDR3 region has 16 residues. V lost 6 bases to trimming and J lost 0 bases; unmatched junction nucleotides: 8. This chain's CDR3 is CASNIRQGSSYNEQFF. CDR3 bases: TGTGCCAGCAATATACGACAGGGGAGCTCCTACAATGAGCAGTTCTTC.

This clone has only one observation. The chain recombines TRBV11-2 with TRBJ2-5; D unresolved. Trimming took 2 bases from V and 4 from J, leaving 2 bases between them. The CDR3 is made up of 11 amino acids. CDR1 and CDR2 (germline): SGHAT, FQNNGV. The CDR3 protein is CASSLRETQYF. In DNA form, the CDR3 reads TGTGCCAGCAGCTTACGAGAGACCCAGTACTTC.

The gene calls are TRBV29-1 and TRBJ2-6; D is unresolved. V lost 3 bases and J 4 bases, leaving 7 bases between the germline ends. This CDR3 contains 13 residues. CDR1 and CDR2 (germline): SQVTM, ANQGSEA. The CDR3 region has the DNA TGCAGCGTTGATGTTTCGGGGGCCAACGTCCTGACTTTC. It specifies CSVDVSGANVLTF.

The chain carries TRBV6-5 and TRBJ2-5; D gene unclear. Germline CDR1 reads MNHEY; CDR2 reads SVGAGI. Trimming took 7 bases from V and 5 from J, leaving 14 bases between them. CDR3 size: 13 residues. Here the CDR3 reads CASTLPLGETQYF. The CDR3 nucleotides are TGTGCCAGCACCCTACCCCTCGGGGAGACCCAGTACTTC.